Each of the 11 T cell receptor beta chains below was sequenced from the same sample in a study of PD-L1 blockade in urothelial cancer. Specified time point: pretreatment peripheral blood. TCRdb keeps only in-frame clones here, not all; method: immunoSEQ multiplex PCR. Of roughly 77,000 clones in the sample, roughly 84% were seen once. The sample here was PBMCs, taken around atezolizumab (anti-PD-L1) treatment. These receptors came from a woman aged 70-85 years with urothelial cancer.

This sequence joins TRBV4-3 and TRBJ1-4; 7 bases map to TRBD1. Germline V lookup: CDR1 LGHNA, CDR2 YSLEER. Trimming cost V 0 bases and J 7 bases; bases outside gene matches: 8. This CDR3 is built from 16 residues. As DNA, the CDR3 is TGCGCCAGCAGCCAAGACTACAGGGGCAAGGGTGAAAAACTGTTTTTT. It yields the protein CASSQDYRGKGEKLFF.

CDR3 region: CASSRREPYNEQFF. CDR3 coding DNA: TGTGCCAGCTCACGCCGGGAGCCCTACAATGAGCAGTTCTTC. This sequence joins TRBV18 and TRBJ2-1; possible D gene TRBD2, 6 bases. Germline V gene data show CDR1 as KGHSH and CDR2 as LQKENI. The V and J ends lost 4 bases and 2 bases respectively, with 9 bases between them. The CDR3 length is 14 residues.

This chain links TRBV6-1 with TRBJ2-5; no clear D. Trimming removed 6 bases at V and 0 bases at J, with 11 bases between. Germline CDR1 MNHNS, CDR2 SASEGT. The CDR3 runs to 14 residues. The CDR3 is CASRLVRDQETQYF. CDR3 DNA: TGTGCCAGCAGGCTAGTTCGGGACCAAGAGACCCAGTACTTC.

The chain combines TRBV6-5 with TRBJ1-1; D is possibly TRBD1 (6 bases). The CDR3 extends over 14 amino acids. In germline, CDR1 is MNHEY, CDR2 SVGAGI. V dropped 6 bases and J dropped 7 bases, with 18 bases sitting between them. This chain's CDR3 is CASRQNRDRLEAFF. The CDR3 nucleotides are TGTGCCAGCAGACAAAACAGGGACCGACTTGAAGCTTTCTTT.

The chain joins TRBV5-5 to TRBJ1-2, with D tentatively TRBD1 (6 bases). CDR3 length: 18 amino acids. Germline-derived CDR1 and CDR2 are SGHKS and YYEKEE (reference sequence). Trimming removed 4 bases at V and 0 bases at J, with 22 bases between. Here the CDR3 DNA reads TGTGCCAGCAGCCCTCAGGGGCCCGGACGATATACTAACTATGGCTACACCTTC. Its translation is CASSPQGPGRYTNYGYTF.

The genes are TRBV11-2 and TRBJ1-5; D is unresolved. CDR3 size: 13 residues. The germline gives CDR1 SGHAT, CDR2 FQNNGV. The V end lost 5 bases, the J end lost 0 bases, and 5 bases lay between the germline ends. CDR3 sequence reads: CASSRYSNQPQHF. The CDR3 DNA reads as TGTGCCAGCAGCCGCTATAGCAATCAGCCCCAGCATTTT.

The chain joins TRBV5-1 to TRBJ2-2; no reliable D call. The germline V and J ends were trimmed by 2 bases and 6 bases, with 11 bases remaining between them. CDR1 is SGHRS, CDR2 YFSETQ, per germline. This CDR3 has 14 amino acids. CDR3 DNA sequence: TGCGCCAGCAGCTTCGACCACAGTTCCGGGGAGCTGTTTTTT. Its translation: CASSFDHSSGELFF.

The CDR3 spells CASSRGLAGGPDEQFF. The CDR3 nucleotides read TGTGCCAGCAGTAGGGGACTAGCGGGAGGGCCCGATGAGCAGTTCTTC. The V and J genes are TRBV28 and TRBJ2-1, with 16 nucleotides matching TRBD2. The CDR3 totals 16 residues. Unmatched junction bases numbered 6, after V lost 5 bases and J lost 8 bases. CDR1 and CDR2 (germline): MDHEN, SYDVKM.

The chain couples TRBV5-4 to TRBJ1-4, with unresolved D. V dropped 4 bases and J dropped 5 bases, with 18 bases sitting between them. The germline V gene has CDR1 SGHNT and CDR2 YYREEE (reference sequence). This CDR3 contains 16 residues. CDR3 nucleotide sequence: TGTGCCAGCAGCCCTGGCGGGTACAGCATGAATGAAAAACTGTTTTTT. Translating it yields CASSPGGYSMNEKLFF.

The chain carries TRBV7-9 and TRBJ1-5; D remains unclear. V was trimmed by 6 bases and J by 0 bases, leaving 6 bases between them. Looked up from germline, CDR1 is SEHNR and CDR2 is FQNEAQ (reference sequence). The CDR3 runs 13 residues. In DNA form, the CDR3 reads TGTGCCAGCAGGGGCAGTAGCAATCAGCCCCAGCATTTT. Protein: CASRGSSNQPQHF.

The V gene is TRBV6-6, the J gene TRBJ2-1, with a possible D match to TRBD2 (5 bases). CDR3 length equals 12 residues. The germline V gene has CDR1 MNHNY and CDR2 SVGAGI (reference sequence). The V end lost 4 bases, the J end lost 10 bases, and 11 bases lay between the germline ends. CDR3 sequence: CASSFFGREQFF. As DNA, the CDR3 is TGTGCCAGCAGTTTTTTTGGGAGAGAGCAGTTCTTC.